These T cell receptor beta chains were read from a single sample in a study of T cell responses to AZD1222 COVID-19 vaccine. The data were produced by immunoSEQ multiplex PCR, yet TCRdb's version contains in-frame clones alone and is incomplete. The data contain around 99,000 clones, approximately 92% of them singletons. The source material was peripheral blood, sampled 28 days after the second AZD1222 dose. Source of these receptors: an adult who received the AZD1222 COVID-19 vaccine. CDR3s include the opening cysteine and the closing phenylalanine or tryptophan. D genes are given only for firm matches. Only part of the rows carry a size: once, few, many, or a class if the clone is expanded.

.	.	TRBV5-8	TRBJ2-5	TGTGCCAGCAGCCCCGGGGGGACCCAGTACTTC	CASSPGGTQYF
.	TRBD1	TRBV4-2	TRBJ2-7	TGTGCCAGCACAGCCGGGACAGAGCCCTACGAGCAGTACTTC	CASTAGTEPYEQYF
.	TRBD1	TRBV27	TRBJ1-2	TGTGCCAGCAGTACGGGACAGGGGGTCCTCTATGGCTACACCTTC	CASSTGQGVLYGYTF
.	TRBD2	TRBV30	TRBJ2-5	TGTGCCTGGAGTGTTGGACTAGCGAAGGAGACCCAGTACTTC	CAWSVGLAKETQYF
.	TRBD1	TRBV5-5	TRBJ2-5	TGTGCCAGCAGCTCCGGACAGGGGCAAGAGACCCAGTACTTC	CASSSGQGQETQYF
.	.	TRBV19	TRBJ2-1	TGTGCCAGTAGTATTTCCTGGGAAGCGGAGGGTGGCCATGAGCAGTTCTTC	CASSISWEAEGGHEQFF
once	.	TRBV28	TRBJ2-7	TGTGCCAGCAGCTCCCAACAGGATTCAACCTACGAGCAGTACTTC	CASSSQQDSTYEQYF
.	.	TRBV10-3	TRBJ2-7	TGTGCCATCAGTGATGTGCAGGCTGCCACCTACGAGCAGTACTTC	CAISDVQAATYEQYF
.	.	TRBV7-3	TRBJ2-1	TGTGCCAGCGGGTACGGGAGCAGATACAATGAGCAGTTCTTC	CASGYGSRYNEQFF
.	TRBD1	TRBV2	TRBJ2-4	TGTGCCAGCAGTGAATCTTCAGGGGGTTGGAACATTCAGTACTTC	CASSESSGGWNIQYF
.	.	TRBV12-3/TRBV12-4	TRBJ1-4	TGTGCCAGCAGGGCACGGGAAAAACTGTTTTTT	CASRAREKLFF
.	TRBD1	TRBV19	TRBJ1-5	TGTGCCAGTAGTATAATTAGGACAGGGGGCTTCAGGGGCGGCAATCAGCCCCAGCATTTT	CASSIIRTGGFRGGNQPQHF
.	TRBD1	TRBV28	TRBJ1-6	TGTGCCAGCAGCTTTGACGGGACAGCGAATTCACCCCTCCACTTT	CASSFDGTANSPLHF
.	.	TRBV6-5	TRBJ1-1	TGTGCCAGCAGTCAATCCCCAACGAACACTGAAGCTTTCTTT	CASSQSPTNTEAFF
.	.	TRBV2	TRBJ2-7	TGTGCCAGCAGTGGTGGGCCCTACGAGCAGTACTTC	CASSGGPYEQYF
.	.	TRBV7-6	TRBJ2-1	TGTGCCAGCAGCTTAAGGAGTGAGCAGTTCTTC	CASSLRSEQFF